Following are 25 T cell receptor beta chains from one sample sequenced in a study of T cells after posttransplantation cyclophosphamide. TCRdb's table, derived via immunoSEQ multiplex PCR, lists solely in-frame clones and lacks some. The sample consists of 15,000 to 20,000 clones, around 80% of them appearing once. Sampled 1 year posttransplant, controls received myeloablative marrow transplants, methotrexate and a calcineurin inhibitor. This sample comprised PBMCs, obtained 410 to 450 days after allogeneic stem cell transplant with calcineurin inhibitor and methotrexate. These TCRs come from a male patient between 25 and 39 years old who received an allogeneic stem cell transplant from an unrelated donor, was CMV-positive, and had acute and chronic GVHD. Some T cells may trace back to the graft donor.

The chain links TRBV28 to TRBJ2-1, with TRBD2 matching 11 bases. The CDR3 is 18 amino acids. Trimming removed 4 bases from V and 0 bases from J; junction bases left unmatched: 8. Germline CDR1 and CDR2: MDHEN and SYDVKM. In nucleotides, the CDR3 is TGTGCCAGCAGTTCCTCACTAGCGGGAGCGAACTCCTACAATGAGCAGTTCTTC. Residues: CASSSSLAGANSYNEQFF.

The rearrangement links TRBV7-2 to TRBJ1-1, with 9 bases aligning to TRBD1. Trimming cost V 1 base and J 3 bases; bases outside gene matches: 6. The CDR3 contains 16 residues. The germline V gene encodes CDR1 SGHTA and CDR2 FQGNSA. The CDR3 loop is CASSLDRGRDYTEAFF. CDR3 in DNA: TGTGCCAGCAGCTTAGACAGGGGGCGCGATTACACTGAAGCTTTCTTT.

V gene TRBV5-4 combines with J gene TRBJ2-1, with 8 bases matching TRBD1. The CDR3 consists of 15 residues. With V trimmed by 3 bases and J by 0 bases, 2 bases remained unmatched. CDR1 SGHNT and CDR2 YYREEE come from the germline V gene (reference sequence). CDR3 in amino acids: CASSSDRGSYNEQFF. The DNA of the CDR3 is TGTGCCAGCAGCTCTGACAGGGGCTCCTACAATGAGCAGTTCTTC.

The chain links TRBV30 to TRBJ1-2; the match to TRBD1 covers 8 bases. V shed 2 bases, J shed 5 bases, and the junction held 13 bases outside the gene matches. This CDR3 spans 16 amino acids. Looked up from germline, CDR1 is GTSNPN and CDR2 is SVGIG (reference sequence). CDR3 nucleotides: TGTGCCTGGAGTCTTCTTGGACAGGGCACGTATTATGGCTACACCTTC. Its translation: CAWSLLGQGTYYGYTF.

This clone was seen a single time. This chain joins TRBV5-1 and TRBJ2-2; D not resolved. The V end was cut by 2 bases, the J end by 5 bases, with 10 bases between. There are 14 residues in the CDR3. The germline gives CDR1 SGHRS, CDR2 YFSETQ. The CDR3 sequence is CASSFSSGTGELFF. The CDR3 DNA follows: TGCGCCAGCAGCTTTTCCTCAGGTACCGGGGAGCTGTTTTTT.

The CDR3 region has the DNA TGTGCCAGTAGTCCCATTAGCGGGGGGGCCCTGAACAATGAGCAGTTCTTC. Protein product: CASSPISGGALNNEQFF. This sequence joins TRBV19 and TRBJ2-1; TRBD2 matches at 11 bases. This CDR3 is built from 17 residues. Germline V CDR1 and CDR2: LNHDA, SQIVND (reference sequence). The junction had 11 bases not matched to a gene; V was cut back by 5 bases and J by 5 bases.

The gene calls are TRBV6-6 and TRBJ2-3, with 13 bases lining up with TRBD2. The V segment lost 6 bases and the J segment 1 base; nucleotides outside the gene matches: 4. The CDR3 length is 16 residues. CDR1 is MNHNY and CDR2 is SVGAGI in the germline V gene (reference sequence). In nucleotides, the CDR3 is TGTGCCAGCAGCCAAGGACTAGCGGGAGGCACAGATACGCAGTATTTT. This codes for CASSQGLAGGTDTQYF.

V and J are TRBV2 and TRBJ2-7, with D perhaps TRBD1 (6 bases). Germline CDR1 SNHLY, CDR2 FYNNEI. V lost 8 bases to trimming and J lost 2 bases, with 7 bases between them. The CDR3 loop spans 11 amino acids. The CDR3 sequence is CASGDTYEQYF. In DNA, the CDR3 is TGTGCCAGCGGGGACACCTACGAGCAGTACTTC.

The chain employs TRBV27 and TRBJ1-2, with 7 positions matching TRBD1. Germline V gene lookup returns CDR1 MNHEY and CDR2 SMNVEV (reference sequence). V gave up 7 bases and J gave up 4 bases; unmatched junction bases: 6. This CDR3 is 13 amino acids long. The CDR3 nucleotides are TGTGCCAGCAAGGGGCAGGGGGGCTATGGCTACACCTTC. Translated, it gives CASKGQGGYGYTF.

J is TRBJ1-4 and V is TRBV6-6, with TRBD1 as a possible D gene (5 bases). V shed 6 bases and J shed 5 bases, with 13 bases lying between them. Looked up from germline, CDR1 is MNHNY and CDR2 is SVGAGI (reference sequence). The CDR3 totals 14 residues. CDR3 protein: CASSLMGGNEKLFF. CDR3 nucleotide sequence: TGTGCCAGCAGCCTTATGGGGGGGAATGAAAAACTGTTTTTT.

This clone was seen just once. This sequence joins TRBV5-4 and TRBJ1-2; the match to TRBD1 covers 10 bases. J lost 4 bases, V lost 4 bases, and 10 bases had no gene match. This CDR3 contains 16 residues. Germline V CDR1 and CDR2: SGHNT, YYREEE (reference sequence). The CDR3 region has the DNA TGTGCCAGCAGCACCAAGGGACAGGGGTTATTCTATGGCTACACCTTC. Protein sequence: CASSTKGQGLFYGYTF.

The genes are TRBV7-8 and TRBJ2-7; 7 nucleotides align to TRBD2. The germline V gene encodes CDR1 SGHVS and CDR2 FQNEAQ. V lost 4 bases to trimming and J lost 2 bases; unmatched junction nucleotides: 8. The CDR3 has 15 residues. CDR3: CASSSREGLTYEQYF. The CDR3 coding sequence is TGTGCCAGCAGCTCCAGGGAGGGGCTAACCTACGAGCAGTACTTC.

This clone was counted a single time. This rearrangement joins TRBV28 to TRBJ2-7; TRBD2 is a possible D gene (6 bases). Germline V lookup: CDR1 MDHEN, CDR2 SYDVKM. Trimming cost V 5 bases and J 2 bases, with 16 bases left between them. The CDR3 is made up of 15 amino acids. The CDR3 DNA sequence: TGTGCCAGCAGTGGCGGGGACCTAATCCCCTACGAGCAGTACTTC. Residues: CASSGGDLIPYEQYF. Full variable domain (outside the CDR3, taken from reference TRBV28 and TRBJ2-7): DVKVTQSSRYLVKRTGEKVFLECVQDMDHENMFWYRQDPGLGLRLIYFSYDVKMKEKGDIPEGYSVSREKKERFSLILESASTNQTSMYLCASSGGDLIPYEQYFGPGTRLTVT.

This clone showed up just once. The chain couples TRBV7-8 to TRBJ1-1; tentative D call: TRBD1 (5 bases). The CDR3 contains 15 residues. Germline CDR1 SGHVS, CDR2 FQNEAQ. Trimming pared 5 bases from V and 0 bases from J, leaving 13 bases between. The chain's CDR3 is CASSPITGVNTEAFF. The CDR3 DNA reads TGTGCCAGCAGCCCTATTACAGGAGTGAACACTGAAGCTTTCTTT.

CDR3 loop: CASSFAGGRYEQYF. The CDR3 region has the DNA TGTGCCAGCAGCTTCGCGGGGGGGAGGTACGAGCAGTACTTC. The V gene is TRBV7-2, the J gene TRBJ2-7, with 9 bases matching TRBD2. Trimming removed 3 bases from V and 4 bases from J; junction bases left unmatched: 4. Germline V gene sequence: CDR1 SGHTA, CDR2 FQGNSA. The CDR3 is made up of 14 amino acids.

V usage is TRBV7-3 and J usage is TRBJ2-1; TRBD2 aligns across 9 bases. The V and J ends lost 4 bases and 5 bases, in that order; junction bases with no gene match: 6. The CDR3 sequence is 15 residues long. Germline values: CDR1 SGHTA, CDR2 FQGTGA. CDR3 coding DNA: TGTGCCAGCAGCTCTTGGGGACTAGCAGACAATGAGCAGTTCTTC. Translating it yields CASSSWGLADNEQFF. The full variable domain, in which reference TRBV7-3 and TRBJ2-1 provide the parts outside the CDR3, is GAGVSQTPSNKVTEKGKYVELRCDPISGHTALYWYRQSLGQGPEFLIYFQGTGAADDSGLPNDRFFAVRPEGSVSTLKIQRTERGDSAVYLCASSSWGLADNEQFFGPGTRLTVL.

The J gene is TRBJ2-1, the V gene TRBV11-3; 12 nucleotides align to TRBD2. Trimming at V came to 5 bases and at J to 6 bases, leaving 2 bases not matched to a gene. Germline V gives CDR1 SGHNT, CDR2 YENEEA. CDR3 size: 14 residues. Here the CDR3 DNA reads TGTGCCAGCAGCCCTAGCGGGGGGGCCAATGAGCAGTTCTTC. Translating it yields CASSPSGGANEQFF.

The table lists this clone with a count of one. In nucleotides, the CDR3 is TGTGCCAGCAGCGTTGGCGGGGGAGGAGAGACCCAGTACTTC. Translation gives CASSVGGGGETQYF. The J gene is TRBJ2-5, the V gene TRBV9; TRBD2 aligns across 7 bases. This CDR3 region has 14 residues. Germline V lookup: CDR1 SGDLS, CDR2 YYNGEE. V lost 2 bases to trimming and J lost 4 bases; unmatched junction nucleotides: 5.

V and J are TRBV29-1 and TRBJ1-2, with D hard to call. CDR3 length equals 14 residues. V was clipped by 0 bases and J by 1 base, with 9 bases between them. CDR1 is SQVTM, CDR2 ANQGSEA, per germline. The CDR3 spells CSVEEGSGNYGYTF. The CDR3 bases are TGCAGCGTTGAAGAGGGTAGCGGTAACTATGGCTACACCTTC.

A word on this clone: The junction does not match germline at one end; this may be a read error. The chain couples TRBV9 to TRBJ2-1, with a possible D match to TRBD1 (6 bases). CDR3 length: 12 amino acids. CDR1 and CDR2 (germline): SGDLS, YYNGEE. CDR3 sequence: CASSVRTDAPLF. The CDR3 nucleotides read TGTGCCAGCAGCGTAAGGACAGACGCTCCGCTCTTC.

This chain connects TRBV19 to TRBJ2-1; D is ambiguous. In germline, CDR1 is LNHDA, CDR2 SQIVND (reference sequence). This CDR3 has 13 residues. Trimming pared 4 bases from V and 5 bases from J, leaving 9 bases between. CDR3 nucleotide sequence: TGTGCCAGTAGTACACCAGTGAACAATGAGCAGTTCTTC. Encoded protein: CASSTPVNNEQFF.

In regard to this clone: Germline and junction disagree at one end, which may indicate a read error. The chain carries TRBV6-5 and TRBJ1-4; TRBD1 is a possible D gene (6 bases). From germline, CDR1 is MNHEY and CDR2 SVGAGI. The CDR3 has 15 residues. CDR3 protein: CASSYLAGENEKPFF. For the CDR3, the DNA is TGTGCCAGCAGTTACCTGGCAGGGGAAAATGAAAAACCGTTTTTC.

This clone was counted a few times. The chain uses TRBV10-3 and TRBJ2-1; D ambiguous. There are 12 residues in the CDR3. Trimming left V 4 bases short and J 8 bases short, with 9 bases between. Germline CDR1 reads ENHRY; CDR2 reads SYGVKD. The CDR3 sequence: CAISGGYHEQFF. The CDR3 coding sequence is TGTGCCATCAGTGGCGGTTACCATGAGCAGTTCTTC.

J is TRBJ2-3 and V is TRBV4-3, with a weak D call TRBD2 (5 bases). The V gene lost 0 bases and the J gene lost 7 bases, with 14 bases spanning the gap. CDR1 and CDR2 (germline): LGHNA, YSLEER. This CDR3 is 15 amino acids long. CDR3 nucleotide sequence: TGCGCCAGCAGCCAAGAGGCCTTTCCGGGGAATACGCAGTATTTT. Translated: CASSQEAFPGNTQYF.

The gene calls are TRBV15 and TRBJ2-1; 15 bases agree with TRBD2. V trimming: 0 bases; J trimming: 8 bases; junction bases outside the gene matches: 8. CDR1 is LNHNV and CDR2 is YYDKDF in the germline V gene (reference sequence). This CDR3 spans 18 amino acids. The CDR3 sequence is CATSRDLPGLAGGYEQFF. CDR3 bases: TGTGCCACCAGCAGAGATCTCCCTGGACTAGCGGGGGGGTATGAGCAGTTCTTC.